The clone carrying this TCR beta chain was seen ten or more times. The investigators amplified TCR beta CDR3 regions from RNA transcripts. The HTBI primer set drove a first-round RT-PCR of the TCR CDR3. TCRdb processed the multiplex PCR reads anew with MiXCR; each CDR3 protein has one entry. Found here are nearly 600,000 distinct CDR3 sequences, about 14% of them singletons; the top ten hold 5.5% to 7.5%. PBMCs stemmed from around 10 ml fresh peripheral blood. J lost 7 bases, V lost 0 bases, and 9 bases had no gene match. Germline CDR1 MNHEY, CDR2 SVGEGT. The CDR3 totals 16 residues. This entry belongs to a study of T cells in Graves' hyperthyroidism and ophthalmopathy.

Sequencing was carried out using blood. This rearrangement joins TRBV6-2 or TRBV6-3 to TRBJ2-1; 7 nucleotides align to TRBD2. This receptor was obtained from a young woman with Graves' hyperthyroidism that later progressed to Graves' ophthalmopathy. The CDR3 DNA reads as TGTGCCAGCAGTTACTCGGGCCGGGAGGTAGGGAATGAGCAGTTCTTC. As protein: CASSYSGREVGNEQFF.